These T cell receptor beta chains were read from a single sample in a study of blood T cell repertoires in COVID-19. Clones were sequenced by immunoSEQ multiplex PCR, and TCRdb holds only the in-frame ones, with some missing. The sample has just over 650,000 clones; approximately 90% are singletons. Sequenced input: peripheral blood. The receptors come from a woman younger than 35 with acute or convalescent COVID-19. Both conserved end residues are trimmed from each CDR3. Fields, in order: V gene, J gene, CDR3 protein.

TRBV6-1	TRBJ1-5	ASSEGGPFYSNQPQH
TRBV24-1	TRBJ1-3	ATSDLGTGNPSGNTIY
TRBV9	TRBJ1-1	ASSETGVFSEAF
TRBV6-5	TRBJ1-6	ASTGEGFNSPLH
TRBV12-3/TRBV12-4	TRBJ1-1	ASSLGGAAF
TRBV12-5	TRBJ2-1	ATRTSGGAVGEQF
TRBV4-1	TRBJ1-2	ASSQANGGENGYT
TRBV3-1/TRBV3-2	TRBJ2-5	ASSHTKTQY
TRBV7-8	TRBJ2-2	ASSLGWRKGTGELF
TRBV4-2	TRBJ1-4	ASSQQQGAGEKLF
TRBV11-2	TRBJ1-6	ASSLWAQTPLH
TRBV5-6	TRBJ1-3	ASSWGQGANTIY
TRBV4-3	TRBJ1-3	ASSQDSQRVRTGNTIY
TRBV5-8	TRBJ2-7	ASSFRVGFYEQY
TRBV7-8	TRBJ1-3	AVQAFSSGNTIY
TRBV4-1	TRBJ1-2	ASSQLGLWDRDRLANYGYT
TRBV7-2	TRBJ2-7	ASSPAGGPRYEQY
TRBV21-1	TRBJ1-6	ASSKNGECGNSPLH
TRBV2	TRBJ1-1	ASRGTFMNTEAF
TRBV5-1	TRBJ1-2	ASSPRQGEGGYT
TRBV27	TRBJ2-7	ASSVGASYEQY
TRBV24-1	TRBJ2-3	ATSDSYTDTQY
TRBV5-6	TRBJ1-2	ASSFLGLYGYT
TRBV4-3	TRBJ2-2	ASSQEGSHRGFTGELF
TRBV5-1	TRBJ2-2	ASRGGTKSTGTGDNANTGELF
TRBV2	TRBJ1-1	ASSGPTGDTEAF
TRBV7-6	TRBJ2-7	ASSLGGGSYEQY
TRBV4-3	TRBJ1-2	ASSPRGGNLGYT
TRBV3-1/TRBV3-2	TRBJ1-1	ASSQGPRTGGRTEAF
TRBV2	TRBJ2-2	ASSELAGGSTGELF
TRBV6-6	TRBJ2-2	ATRLEGTGELF
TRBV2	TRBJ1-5	ASSEALANQPQH
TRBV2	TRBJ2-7	ASSPGQYEQY
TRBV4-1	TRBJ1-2	ASSPPGQGAGGYT
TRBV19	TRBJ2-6	ASSIDRRRSSGANVLT
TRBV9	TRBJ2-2	ASSVNPAGELF
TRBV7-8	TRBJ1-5	ASSLAETASFWPQH
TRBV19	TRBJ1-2	ASSAVPGVLPYGYT
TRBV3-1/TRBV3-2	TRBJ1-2	ASSQGWGDYGYT
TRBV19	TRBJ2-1	ASQTESSYNEQF
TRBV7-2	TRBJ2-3	ASSLEGLLVPDTQY
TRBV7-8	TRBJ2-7	ASSLGRGRREQY
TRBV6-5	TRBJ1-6	ASTKVQGFGSPLH
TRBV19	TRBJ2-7	ASSMGQAYEQY
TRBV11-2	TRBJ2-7	ASSLDRVAEQY